The source of this T cell receptor (beta chain) is a study of human T cells and chemical hapten exposure. Described time point: patch test 1, 2 weeks after DPC sensitization. Stated treatment: therapeutic diphenylcyclopropenone sensitization with weekly scalp DPC. Study-level points and caveats: Expanded TCR counts at PT1 went up together with patch test score, a positive correlation.

TCRdb recomputed calls from the RACE reads with MiXCR, one row per CDR3 protein. The table lists roughly 72,000 distinct CDR3 sequences, about a tenth of them singletons. Trimming shortened V by 3 bases and J by 0 bases, and 14 bases separated the two germline ends. CDR3 length: 15 amino acids. Looked up from germline, CDR1 is GTSNPN and CDR2 is SVGIG (reference sequence). Notes on this clonotype: What it binds is not known.

This sequence originates from a woman aged 45-59 years with alopecia areata. Some clones in this sample may be carry-over from other donors' samples. This rearrangement joins TRBV30 to TRBJ1-1; TRBD1 might be the D (5 bases). The specimen was whole blood, collected in connection with sensitization to the hapten diphenylcyclopropenone (DPC). The CDR3 spells CAWRAGEEVNTEAFF. DNA of the CDR3: TGTGCCTGGAGGGCGGGGGAAGAGGTGAACACTGAAGCTTTCTTT.